The following is a T cell receptor (beta chain) sequence with its context. These data are taken from a study of blood T cell repertoires in COVID-19. Study background: PBMCs, B-cell-depleted T cells, or T cells provided the cDNA or gDNA that made up the material.

V was shortened by 3 bases and J by 2 bases, with 3 bases between the two germline ends. Germline V gene sequence: CDR1 LNHDA, CDR2 SQIVND (reference sequence). The CDR3 totals 12 residues. Authors' analysis steps: For nucleated cells, counts were estimated from reference gene primer amplification. The table came from immunoSEQ multiplex PCR; TCRdb's copy has only in-frame clones and leaves some out. V, J and clone size were drawn from that table, and D and trimming were deduced from the DNA. Among some 260,000 clones listed, more than 75% were seen once. The receptor was isolated from a man aged 35-49 years who had recovered from COVID-19. This chain links TRBV19 with TRBJ2-3; no clear D gene. The sequenced material came from PBMCs or T cells enriched from blood (not recorded which). The CDR3 sequence: CASSINTDTQYF. CDR3 sequence (DNA): TGTGCCAGTAGTATTAACACAGATACGCAGTATTTT.